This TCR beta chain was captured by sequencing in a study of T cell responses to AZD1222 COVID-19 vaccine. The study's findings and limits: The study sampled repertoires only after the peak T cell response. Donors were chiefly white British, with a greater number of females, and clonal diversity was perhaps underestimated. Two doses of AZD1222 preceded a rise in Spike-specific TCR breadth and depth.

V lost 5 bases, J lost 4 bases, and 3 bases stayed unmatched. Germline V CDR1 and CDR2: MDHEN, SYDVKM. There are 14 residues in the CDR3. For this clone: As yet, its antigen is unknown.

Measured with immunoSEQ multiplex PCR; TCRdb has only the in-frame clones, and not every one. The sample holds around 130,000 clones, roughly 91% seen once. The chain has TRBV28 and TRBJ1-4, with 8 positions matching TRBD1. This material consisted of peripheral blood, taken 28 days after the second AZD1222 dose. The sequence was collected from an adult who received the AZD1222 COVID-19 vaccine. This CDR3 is CASSRDRLNEKLFF. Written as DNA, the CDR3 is TGTGCCAGCAGTCGGGACAGGCTTAATGAAAAACTGTTTTTT.